The 13 T cell receptor beta chains listed next were all sequenced from one sample in a study of blood T cell repertoires in COVID-19. The method was immunoSEQ multiplex PCR; TCRdb's version includes in-frame clones alone and lacks a portion of them. This sample has a few hundred thousand clones, with approximately 91% found just once. The sequencing input was peripheral blood. All receptors derive from a person under 35 with COVID-19, enrolled during active disease.

The chain links TRBV27 to TRBJ1-4; maybe TRBD1 (6 bases). CDR1 is MNHEY and CDR2 is SMNVEV in the germline V gene (reference sequence). With 6 bases removed from V and 7 bases from J, the gap between germline ends came to 15 bases. This CDR3 comprises 14 residues. In nucleotides, the CDR3 is TGTGCCAGCAGAAGGACAGCCGGAAGTGAAAAACTGTTTTTT. It encodes CASRRTAGSEKLFF.

This chain connects TRBV3-1 (or the pseudogene TRBV3-2) to TRBJ1-2; D possibly corresponds to TRBD1 (5 bases). The V end lost 7 bases, the J end lost 1 base, and 13 bases lay between the germline ends. The CDR3 has 14 amino acids. Germline lookup yields CDR1 LGHDT and CDR2 YNNKEL (reference sequence). The CDR3 loop is CASTPTENNYGYTF. The CDR3 bases are TGTGCCAGCACCCCGACAGAAAATAACTATGGCTACACCTTC.

CDR3 DNA: TGTGCCAGCAGTTTAAGCGTGGGGACAGGGAGCGGCTACACCTTC. It yields the protein CASSLSVGTGSGYTF. The chain combines TRBV27 with TRBJ1-2, with 9 bases that match TRBD1. The CDR3 is 15 amino acids. The junction had 9 bases not matched to a gene; V was cut back by 2 bases and J by 8 bases. Germline CDR1 MNHEY, CDR2 SMNVEV (reference sequence).

J is TRBJ2-5 and V is TRBV24-1, with D possibly TRBD1 on 5 matching bases. Germline CDR1 reads KGHDR; CDR2 reads SFDVKD. The CDR3 contains 15 residues. V was clipped by 4 bases and J by 5 bases, with 16 bases between them. The CDR3 sequence is CATSDVTGFGETQYF. Here the CDR3 DNA reads TGTGCCACCAGTGACGTTACAGGATTCGGCGAGACCCAGTACTTC.

The chain couples TRBV6-2 or TRBV6-3 to TRBJ2-5, with TRBD2 identical over 7 bases. The junction had 7 bases not matched to a gene; V was cut back by 5 bases and J by 7 bases. The CDR3 is 13 residues long. Germline lookup yields CDR1 MNHEY and CDR2 SVGEGT. The CDR3, as DNA: TGTGCCAGCAGTGGGACTAATTTGGCGACCCAGTACTTC. It is translated as CASSGTNLATQYF.

This chain uses TRBV28 with TRBJ2-2, with 7 bases fitting TRBD2. The CDR3 loop spans 14 amino acids. Germline V gene data show CDR1 as MDHEN and CDR2 as SYDVKM. V lost 4 bases to trimming and J lost 7 bases; unmatched junction nucleotides: 6. The CDR3 spells CASSSGGYNGELFF. The CDR3 coding sequence is TGTGCCAGCAGTTCCGGGGGGTATAACGGGGAGCTGTTTTTT.

The chain has TRBV7-9 and TRBJ1-1, with D maybe TRBD1 (6 bases). This CDR3 has 13 amino acids. V gave up 6 bases and J gave up 5 bases, with 13 bases separating them. CDR1 and CDR2 from the germline V gene are SEHNR and FQNEAQ (reference sequence). The CDR3 reads CASSPTGLTEAFF. The CDR3 DNA sequence: TGTGCCAGCAGTCCCACAGGGCTAACTGAAGCTTTCTTT.

This chain joins TRBV5-1 and TRBJ1-2; a weak D match, TRBD1 (6 bases). Germline V lookup: CDR1 SGHRS, CDR2 YFSETQ. CDR3 size: 13 residues. V lost 2 bases to trimming and J lost 3 bases, with 8 bases between them. CDR3 protein: CASSLPGDYGYTF. The CDR3 DNA reads TGCGCCAGCAGCTTACCAGGGGACTATGGCTACACCTTC.

The chain is built from TRBV19 and TRBJ2-7, with TRBD2 as a possible D gene (7 bases). This CDR3 is built from 13 residues. The germline V gene encodes CDR1 LNHDA and CDR2 SQIVND (reference sequence). V lost 6 bases and J lost 5, with 14 bases in between. This CDR3 reads CASSTSGGHEQYF. In DNA, the CDR3 is TGTGCCAGTAGCACGTCGGGGGGCCACGAGCAGTACTTC.

CDR3 nucleotide sequence: TGTGCCATCAGTGAGGGTATCGAGGTTAGGATTTATTCACCCCTCCACTTT. Protein sequence: CAISEGIEVRIYSPLHF. The genes are TRBV10-3 and TRBJ1-6; D is uncertain. CDR1 and CDR2 from the germline V gene are ENHRY and SYGVKD. Trimming removed 2 bases at V and 8 bases at J, with 19 bases between. The CDR3 runs to 17 residues.

The genes are TRBV25-1 and TRBJ2-7; 12 bases agree with TRBD2. The CDR3 loop spans 16 amino acids. Germline V lookup: CDR1 MGHDK, CDR2 SYGVNS. V lost 2 bases, J lost 4 bases, and 6 bases stayed unmatched. CDR3 protein: CASSETLAGGVYEQYF. The DNA for the CDR3 is TGTGCCAGCAGTGAAACACTAGCGGGAGGAGTGTACGAGCAGTACTTC.

V usage is TRBV5-5 and J usage is TRBJ2-5; weak D call: TRBD1 (6 bases). Germline CDR1 is SGHKS and CDR2 is YYEKEE (reference sequence). Trimming shortened V by 0 bases and J by 3 bases, and 6 bases separated the two germline ends. The CDR3 spans 13 residues. The CDR3: CASSLEGEETQYF. CDR3 in DNA: TGTGCCAGCAGCTTGGAGGGGGAAGAGACCCAGTACTTC.

V is TRBV19 and J is TRBJ1-2, with D perhaps matching TRBD1 (5 bases). The CDR3 runs to 14 residues. The V end was cut by 5 bases, the J end by 0 bases, with 10 bases between. Per the germline V gene, CDR1 is LNHDA and CDR2 is SQIVND (reference sequence). The CDR3 region is CASSRTTANYGYTF. CDR3 DNA sequence: TGTGCCAGTAGTCGGACAACCGCTAACTATGGCTACACCTTC.